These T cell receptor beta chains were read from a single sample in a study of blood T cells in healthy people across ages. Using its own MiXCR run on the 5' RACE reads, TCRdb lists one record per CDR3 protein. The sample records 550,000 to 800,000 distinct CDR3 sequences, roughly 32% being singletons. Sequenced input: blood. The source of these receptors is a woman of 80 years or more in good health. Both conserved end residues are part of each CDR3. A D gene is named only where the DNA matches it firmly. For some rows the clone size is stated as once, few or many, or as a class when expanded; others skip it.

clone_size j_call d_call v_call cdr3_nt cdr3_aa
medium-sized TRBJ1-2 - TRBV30 TGTGCCTGGAGTGTAGGGGGGGGTGGCTACACCTTC CAWSVGGGGYTF
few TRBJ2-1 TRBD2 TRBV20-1 TGCAGTGCGACAGCATTGACGGGGGGGTTATACAATGAGCAGTTCTTC CSATALTGGLYNEQFF
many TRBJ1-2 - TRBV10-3 TGTGCCATCAGTGAAGACAGGAGATATGGCTACACCTTC CAISEDRRYGYTF
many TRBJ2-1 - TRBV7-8 TGTGCCAGCAGCCCTTTAACAGGGTACAATGAGCAGTTCTTC CASSPLTGYNEQFF
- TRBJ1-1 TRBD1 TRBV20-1 TGCAGTGCTGAGACAGGGGGGAACACTGAAGCTTTCTTT CSAETGGNTEAFF
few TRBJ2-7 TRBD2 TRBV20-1 TGCAGTGCTAGGCGAGCGGGAGAGGCAGGCGAGCAGTACTTC CSARRAGEAGEQYF
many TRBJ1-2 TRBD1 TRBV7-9 TGTGCCAGCAGCGCTATTCCGGGACAGGGATTTGGTGGCTACACCTTC CASSAIPGQGFGGYTF
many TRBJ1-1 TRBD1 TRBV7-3 TGTGCCAGCAGCCCCACCGGGACAGCAAACACTGAAGCTTTCTTT CASSPTGTANTEAFF
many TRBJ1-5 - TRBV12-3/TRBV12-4 TGTGCCAGCAGTCCTATGGACAGCCTCCATCAGCCCCAGCATTTT CASSPMDSLHQPQHF
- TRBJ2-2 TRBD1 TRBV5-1 TGCGCCAGCAGCTTGGGGACAGGGGGCACCGGGGAGCTGTTTTTT CASSLGTGGTGELFF
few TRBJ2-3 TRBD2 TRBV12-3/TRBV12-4 TGTGCCAGCAGCCCCCTACTAGCGGGAGGGCCGAATACGCAGTATTTT CASSPLLAGGPNTQYF
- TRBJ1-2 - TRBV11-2 TGTGCCAGCAACATCGACAGAAACTATGGCTACACCTTC CASNIDRNYGYTF
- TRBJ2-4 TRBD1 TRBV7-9 TGTGCCAGCAGCCTAGGGACAGGACGCTACAATGAGCAGTACTTC CASSLGTGRYNEQYF
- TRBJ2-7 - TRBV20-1 TGCAGTGCTAGAGGAACGAGGGCCCTCGCTTCTTCCGAGCAGTACTTC CSARGTRALASSEQYF
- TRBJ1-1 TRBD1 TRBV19 TGTGCCAGTAGGGGACAGGGGAGTTGGACTGAAGCTTTCTTT CASRGQGSWTEAFF